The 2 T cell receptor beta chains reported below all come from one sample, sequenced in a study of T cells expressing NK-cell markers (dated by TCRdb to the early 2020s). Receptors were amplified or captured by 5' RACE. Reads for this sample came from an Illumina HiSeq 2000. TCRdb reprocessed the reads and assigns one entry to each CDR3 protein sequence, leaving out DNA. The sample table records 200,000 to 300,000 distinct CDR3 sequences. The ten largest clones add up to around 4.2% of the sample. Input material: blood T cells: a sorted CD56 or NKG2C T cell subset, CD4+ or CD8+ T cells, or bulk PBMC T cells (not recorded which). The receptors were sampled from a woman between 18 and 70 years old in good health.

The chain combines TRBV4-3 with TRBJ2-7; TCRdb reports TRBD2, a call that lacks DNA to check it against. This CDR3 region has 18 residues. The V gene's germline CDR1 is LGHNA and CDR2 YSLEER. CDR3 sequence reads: CASSQAPPTSGRTDEQYF.

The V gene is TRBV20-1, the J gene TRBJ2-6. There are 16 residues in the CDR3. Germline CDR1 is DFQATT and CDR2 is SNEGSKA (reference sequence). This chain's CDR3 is CSATKMGWSGANVLTF.